These 31 T cell receptor beta chains were all obtained from the same sample, sequenced in a study of blood T cell dynamics during melanoma immunotherapy. Time point meaning: week 3, after first cycle of checkpoint inhibitor. Clones were sequenced by immunoSEQ multiplex PCR, and TCRdb holds only the in-frame ones, with some missing. The table includes some 10,000 clones, over 80% detected once. Source: blood, taken from a patient treated with checkpoint blockade. The receptors here all came from a human donor with melanoma.

This clone was seen a single time. The chain is built from TRBV6-6 and TRBJ1-2; D is uncertain. Between the trimmed V and J ends, which lost 11 bases and 6 bases, there was a span of 25 bases. The germline V gene has CDR1 MNHNY and CDR2 SVGAGI (reference sequence). The CDR3 is 15 residues long. As DNA, the CDR3 is TGTGCCGTAACCAAGGGAGACATCTCGGCGGATGGCTACACCTTC. Amino acid sequence: CAVTKGDISADGYTF.

This clone was seen just once. The chain links TRBV9 to TRBJ1-4, with 10 positions matching TRBD1. CDR3 length: 16 amino acids. Germline V gene sequence: CDR1 SGDLS, CDR2 YYNGEE. Trimming cost V 0 bases and J 5 bases; bases outside gene matches: 4. The CDR3 DNA reads as TGTGCCAGCAGCGTAGGGTCGGGACAGGGGAATGAAAAACTGTTTTTT. Its translation: CASSVGSGQGNEKLFF.

The V gene is TRBV14, the J gene TRBJ1-3; no definite D call. Trimming left V 0 bases short and J 5 bases short, with 17 bases between. The CDR3 has 17 amino acids. CDR1 SGHDN and CDR2 FVKESK come from the germline V gene. The DNA for the CDR3 is TGTGCCAGCAGCCAAGATGTGTACGGTGGTAGGCGAAACACCATATATTTT. It yields the protein CASSQDVYGGRRNTIYF.

V is TRBV30 and J is TRBJ1-5; D is undetermined. Germline V gene data show CDR1 as GTSNPN and CDR2 as SVGIG (reference sequence). V lost 1 base to trimming and J lost 1 base, with 14 bases between them. The CDR3 extends over 16 amino acids. The CDR3 DNA is TGTGCCTGGAGTGGGGGATTGAGTGTAAGCAATCAGCCCCAGCATTTT. The encoded protein is CAWSGGLSVSNQPQHF.

The chain is built from TRBV4-3 and TRBJ2-5, with D perhaps TRBD1 or TRBD2 (6 bases each). The V end was cut by 2 bases, the J end by 4 bases, with 11 bases between. CDR3 length equals 14 residues. CDR1 is LGHNA and CDR2 is YSLEER in the germline V gene. Here the CDR3 reads CASSQTGRGETQYF. CDR3 bases: TGCGCCAGCAGCCAAACAGGGCGGGGAGAGACCCAGTACTTC.

This chain links TRBV2 with TRBJ1-6; the D is unclear. Germline CDR1 is SNHLY and CDR2 is FYNNEI. V was shortened by 10 bases and J by 4 bases, with 11 bases between the two germline ends. The CDR3 sequence is 13 residues long. The CDR3 reads CATQDGYNSPLHF. The CDR3 nucleotides read TGTGCCACCCAGGACGGATATAATTCACCCCTCCACTTT. The full variable domain, its missing parts supplied by reference TRBV2 and TRBJ1-6, is EPEVTQTPSHQVTQMGQEVILRCVPISNHLYFYWYRQILGQKVEFLVSFYNNEISEKSEIFDDQFSVERPDGSNFTLKIRSTKLEDSAMYFCATQDGYNSPLHFGNGTRLTVT.

The rearrangement links TRBV7-9 to TRBJ1-2; the match to TRBD1 covers 8 bases. The CDR3 extends over 15 amino acids. The J segment lost 8 bases and the V segment lost 1 base, leaving 9 bases of the junction unmatched. Germline V gene sequence: CDR1 SEHNR, CDR2 FQNEAQ (reference sequence). CDR3 in DNA: TGTGCCAGCAGCTTAGAGGCCGGGACAGGCCTAGGCTACACCTTC. This translates into CASSLEAGTGLGYTF.

As to this clone: Germline and junction disagree at one end, which may indicate a read error. The CDR3 nucleotides read TGCAGTGCTAGTCCCACTGGGACCGTCACTTTC. Protein sequence: CSASPTGTVTF. V gene TRBV20-1 combines with J gene TRBJ1-2; tentative D call: TRBD1 (5 bases). Germline loops: CDR1 DFQATT, CDR2 SNEGSKA (reference sequence). CDR3 length: 11 amino acids.

The chain combines TRBV5-8 with TRBJ1-1; a possible D gene is TRBD1 (5 bases). Germline assignment: CDR1 SGHTS and CDR2 YDEGEE. The V and J ends lost 1 base and 4 bases respectively, with 8 bases between them. The CDR3 contains 13 residues. CDR3 sequence reads: CASSLRQTTEAFF. The CDR3 nucleotides read TGTGCCAGCAGCTTGCGACAGACCACTGAAGCTTTCTTT.

This clone was picked up one time. This sequence joins TRBV9 and TRBJ2-1; no definite D call. Trimming left V 3 bases short and J 2 bases short, with 9 bases between. In germline, CDR1 is SGDLS, CDR2 YYNGEE. The CDR3 loop spans 14 amino acids. The chain's CDR3 is CASSGSGAYNEQFF. CDR3 coding DNA: TGTGCCAGCAGCGGGTCGGGTGCCTACAATGAGCAGTTCTTC.

V is TRBV5-1 and J is TRBJ2-7; TRBD2 matches at 13 bases. Looked up from germline, CDR1 is SGHRS and CDR2 is YFSETQ. This CDR3 has 16 amino acids. The V and J ends lost 0 bases and 0 bases, in that order; junction bases with no gene match: 0. The CDR3 loop is CASSLGLAGGSYEQYF. The CDR3 DNA follows: TGCGCCAGCAGCTTGGGACTAGCGGGGGGCTCCTACGAGCAGTACTTC.

V is TRBV7-9 and J is TRBJ1-1, with D perhaps matching TRBD1 (6 bases). V dropped 5 bases and J dropped 3 bases, with 19 bases sitting between them. The CDR3 is 16 amino acids. Germline CDR1 is SEHNR and CDR2 is FQNEAQ (reference sequence). The CDR3 nucleotides are TGTGCCAGCAGCCAAAGCCCAGGGGCGGGGGACACTGAAGCTTTCTTT. Its protein is CASSQSPGAGDTEAFF.

This clone has only a few counts. The V gene is TRBV4-3, the J gene TRBJ1-1; the D is unclear. In germline, CDR1 is LGHNA, CDR2 YSLEER. The V gene lost 0 bases and the J gene lost 1 base, with 6 bases spanning the gap. This CDR3 is 14 amino acids long. In DNA form, the CDR3 reads TGCGCCAGCAGCCAAGATTGGCAGAACACTGAAGCTTTCTTT. Protein sequence: CASSQDWQNTEAFF.

This clone was observed a few times. The chain has TRBV27 and TRBJ1-6, with 8 bases that match TRBD1. The CDR3 length is 15 residues. Germline trimming cut 5 bases from V and 9 bases from J; bases unmatched to any gene: 9. CDR1 is MNHEY, CDR2 SMNVEV, per germline (reference sequence). Here the CDR3 DNA reads TGTGCCAGCAGTCCCCAGGGGGCGCGTGCTTCACCCCTCCACTTT. It translates to CASSPQGARASPLHF.

Comment on this clone: This same CDR3 is encoded by further DNA sequences in the sample. V gene TRBV4-3 combines with J gene TRBJ2-2, with TRBD2 matching over 16 bases. V gave up 4 bases and J gave up 3 bases; unmatched junction bases: 5. The germline CDR1 and CDR2 sequences are LGHNA and YSLEER. CDR3 length: 18 residues. The CDR3 here is CASSPGLAGGPDTGELFF. For the CDR3, the DNA is TGCGCCAGCAGCCCGGGACTAGCGGGGGGGCCGGACACCGGGGAGCTGTTTTTT.

This chain links TRBV5-4 with TRBJ2-3, with TRBD1 matching over 8 bases. Per the germline V gene, CDR1 is SGHNT and CDR2 is YYREEE (reference sequence). The CDR3 has 15 amino acids. V dropped 4 bases and J dropped 2; count of bases not matched to a gene: 6. The CDR3 is CASSPGQATTDTQYF. In DNA, the CDR3 is TGTGCCAGCAGCCCGGGACAGGCGACCACAGATACGCAGTATTTT.

The V call is TRBV7-9, the J call TRBJ1-2; D may be TRBD1 (6 bases). V lost 0 bases to trimming and J lost 2 bases, with 13 bases between them. This CDR3 comprises 16 residues. CDR1 is SEHNR and CDR2 is FQNEAQ in the germline V gene (reference sequence). The CDR3, as DNA: TGTGCCAGCAGCTTAGCGTCGGCGGACAGCAACTATGGCTACACCTTC. This gives the protein CASSLASADSNYGYTF. The entire variable domain, with the rest obtained from reference TRBV7-9 and TRBJ1-2, is as follows: DTGVSQNPRHKITKRGQNVTFRCDPISEHNRLYWYRQTLGQGPEFLTYFQNEAQLEKSRLLSDRFSAERPKGSFSTLEIQRTEQGDSAMYLCASSLASADSNYGYTFGSGTRLTVV.

The V call is TRBV7-2, the J call TRBJ1-1, with no clear D. Germline V gene lookup returns CDR1 SGHTA and CDR2 FQGNSA. CDR3 length equals 14 residues. V shed 3 bases and J shed 0 bases, with 8 bases lying between them. The CDR3 spells CASSFWELNTEAFF. CDR3 in DNA: TGTGCCAGCAGCTTCTGGGAGTTGAACACTGAAGCTTTCTTT.

The CDR3 reads CASSSGSNYGYTF. As DNA, the CDR3 is TGTGCCAGCAGCTCCGGGTCCAACTATGGCTACACCTTC. V is TRBV7-9 and J is TRBJ1-2; D uncertain. The CDR3 has 13 residues. Germline assignment: CDR1 SEHNR and CDR2 FQNEAQ (reference sequence). The germline V and J ends were trimmed by 4 bases and 2 bases, with 8 bases remaining between them.

Sample share makes this clone medium-sized. The chain uses TRBV2 and TRBJ2-7, with D uncertain. CDR3 length: 11 residues. The V end was cut by 8 bases, the J end by 3 bases, with 8 bases between. The germline CDR1 and CDR2 sequences are SNHLY and FYNNEI. CDR3 DNA: TGTGCCAGCGGGTTCCGCTACGAGCAGTACGTC. As protein: CASGFRYEQYV.

The table lists this clone with a few counts. The J gene is TRBJ1-6, the V gene TRBV7-9; D is uncertain. V was pared by 4 bases and J by 5 bases, with 18 bases between. This CDR3 is built from 17 residues. Germline CDR1 is SEHNR and CDR2 is FQNEAQ (reference sequence). CDR3 amino acids: CASSSPRFGWDNSPLHF. The CDR3 DNA reads TGTGCCAGCAGCTCCCCCCGATTTGGATGGGATAATTCACCCCTCCACTTT.

The chain couples TRBV18 to TRBJ2-1; D might be TRBD2 (7 bases). There are 15 residues in the CDR3. Trimming removed 2 bases from V and 1 base from J, with 9 bases in between. The V gene's germline CDR1 is KGHSH and CDR2 LQKENI. The CDR3 DNA reads as TGTGCCAGCTCACCAGAGGGGGGGTCCTACAATGAGCAGTTCTTC. It specifies CASSPEGGSYNEQFF.

The V gene is TRBV5-4, the J gene TRBJ2-5; D not resolved. The CDR3 spans 13 residues. The germline CDR1 and CDR2 sequences are SGHNT and YYREEE (reference sequence). Trimming pared 1 base from V and 1 base from J, leaving 5 bases between. CDR3 sequence (DNA): TGTGCCAGCAGCTTGTACAGCCAAGAGACCCAGTACTTC. It codes for CASSLYSQETQYF.

The gene calls are TRBV7-3 and TRBJ2-5, with D perhaps matching TRBD1 (5 bases). Germline V CDR1 and CDR2: SGHTA, FQGTGA. V was cut by 0 bases and J by 0 bases, with 14 bases left in between. CDR3 length: 17 residues. CDR3 in amino acids: CASSLTLRQPYQETQYF. The CDR3 bases are TGTGCCAGCAGCTTAACGTTGAGACAGCCGTACCAAGAGACCCAGTACTTC.

The V gene is TRBV2, the J gene TRBJ2-3, with D hard to call. The CDR3 is 14 residues long. Germline V gene sequence: CDR1 SNHLY, CDR2 FYNNEI. The ends were cut back, 5 bases at V and 0 bases at J, with 9 bases in the middle. The CDR3 nucleotides are TGTGCCAGCAGTTTGACACGCAGCACAGATACGCAGTATTTT. Amino acids: CASSLTRSTDTQYF.

This clone was seen a few times. The chain joins TRBV19 to TRBJ1-5; possible D gene TRBD1, 5 bases. The CDR3 has 16 amino acids. V was pared by 3 bases and J by 4 bases, with 16 bases between. The germline gives CDR1 LNHDA, CDR2 SQIVND (reference sequence). The DNA of the CDR3 is TGTGCCAGTAGTATGACTGGGGCAGGGCGAAATCAGCCCCAGCATTTT. It yields the protein CASSMTGAGRNQPQHF.

In its sample, this clone was seen once. This chain uses TRBV27 with TRBJ1-2; 8 nucleotides agree with TRBD1. Germline V gene data show CDR1 as MNHEY and CDR2 as SMNVEV (reference sequence). CDR3 size: 13 residues. The trim removed 2 bases at V and 7 bases at J, leaving 3 bases unmatched. The CDR3 region has the DNA TGTGCCAGCAGTTTACGGACAGGGTCTGGCTACACCTTC. Amino acids: CASSLRTGSGYTF.

The rearrangement joins TRBV19 to TRBJ1-5, with D hard to call. V was cut by 3 bases and J by 1 base, with 10 bases left in between. Germline V gives CDR1 LNHDA, CDR2 SQIVND (reference sequence). The CDR3 is made up of 15 amino acids. The CDR3 bases are TGTGCCAGTAGTATGGAAGGGTTCAGCAATCAGCCCCAGCATTTT. It codes for CASSMEGFSNQPQHF.

Here the CDR3 reads CASSLLGTGAGNTIYF. The CDR3 DNA reads as TGTGCCAGCAGCTTACTGGGGACAGGGGCTGGAAACACCATATATTTT. The rearrangement uses TRBV7-2 and TRBJ1-3, with TRBD1 identical over 10 bases. V lost 2 bases and J lost 2; bases outside the gene matches: 3. The CDR3 is 16 residues long. Germline-derived CDR1 and CDR2 are SGHTA and FQGNSA.

This chain connects TRBV6-1 to TRBJ1-5; maybe TRBD1 (6 bases). The CDR3 totals 15 residues. Trimming shortened V by 6 bases and J by 4 bases, and 16 bases separated the two germline ends. Germline V lookup: CDR1 MNHNS, CDR2 SASEGT. The CDR3, as DNA: TGTGCCAGCAGCTTCAGGGGCGAAAGTAATCAGCCCCAGCATTTT. Its protein product is CASSFRGESNQPQHF.

The chain has TRBV5-6 and TRBJ2-3, with unresolved D. The length of the CDR3 is 12 residues. The V end lost 2 bases, the J end lost 1 base, and 2 bases lay between the germline ends. Germline V CDR1 and CDR2: SGHDT, YYEEEE. CDR3 sequence reads: CASSFGTDTQYF. The CDR3, as DNA: TGTGCCAGCAGCTTCGGCACAGATACGCAGTATTTT.